This T cell receptor beta chain originates from a study of T cell clonality in common variable immunodeficiency. Study-level points and caveats: The cause of increased CVID clonality remains unclear without subpopulation sequencing.

The CDR3 is made up of 16 amino acids. V gave up 3 bases and J gave up 2 bases; unmatched junction bases: 8. Germline values: CDR1 MGHRA, CDR2 YSYEKL. The data were produced by immunoSEQ multiplex PCR, yet TCRdb's version contains in-frame clones alone and is incomplete. This sample carries 60,000 to 75,000 clones and no singletons, and approximately 1.6% goes to the top ten. The table lists this clone with many counts. Its antigen is still unknown. The CDR3 end lies 3 residues beyond the end of the read and is filled in from the germline J gene. This receptor was identified in a person between 18 and 75 years old in good health. Sequenced sample: peripheral blood mononuclear cells. The chain joins TRBV4-1 to TRBJ1-1; 8 positions match TRBD1. The sequenced part of the CDR3 DNA is TGCGCCAGCAGCCAGGGCAGGACAGGGCTTAACACTGAA. Protein sequence: CASSQGRTGLNTE. The complete CDR3 reads CASSQGRTGLNTEAFF.